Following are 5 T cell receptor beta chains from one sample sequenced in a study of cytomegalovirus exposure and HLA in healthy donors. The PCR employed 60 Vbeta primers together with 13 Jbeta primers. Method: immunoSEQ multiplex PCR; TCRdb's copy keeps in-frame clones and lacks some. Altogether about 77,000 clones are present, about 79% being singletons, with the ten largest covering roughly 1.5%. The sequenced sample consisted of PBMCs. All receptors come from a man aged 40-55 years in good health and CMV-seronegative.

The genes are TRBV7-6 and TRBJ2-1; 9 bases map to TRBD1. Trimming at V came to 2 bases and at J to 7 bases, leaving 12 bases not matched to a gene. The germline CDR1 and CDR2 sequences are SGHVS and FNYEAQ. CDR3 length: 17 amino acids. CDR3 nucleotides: TGTGCCAGCAGCTTACGGTTTGCGGGACAGGGAGCAAATGAGCAGTTCTTC. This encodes CASSLRFAGQGANEQFF. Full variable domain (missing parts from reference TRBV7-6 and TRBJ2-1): GAGVSQSPRYKVTKRGQDVALRCDPISGHVSLYWYRQALGQGPEFLTYFNYEAQQDKSGLPNDRFSAERPEGSISTLTIQRTEQRDSAMYRCASSLRFAGQGANEQFFGPGTRLTVL.

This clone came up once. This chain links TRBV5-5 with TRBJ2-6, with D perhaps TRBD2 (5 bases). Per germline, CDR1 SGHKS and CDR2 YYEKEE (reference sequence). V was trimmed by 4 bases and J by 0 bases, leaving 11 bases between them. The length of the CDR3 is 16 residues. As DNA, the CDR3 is TGTGCCAGCAGCGTTGGAGGTTTCTCTGGGGCCAACGTCCTGACTTTC. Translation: CASSVGGFSGANVLTF.

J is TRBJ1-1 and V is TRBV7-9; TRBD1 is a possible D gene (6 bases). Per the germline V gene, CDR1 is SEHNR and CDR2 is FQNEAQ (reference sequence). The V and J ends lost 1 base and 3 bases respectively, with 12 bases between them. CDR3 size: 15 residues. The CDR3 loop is CASSLGTAGDTEAFF. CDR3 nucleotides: TGTGCCAGCAGCTTAGGGACAGCCGGGGACACTGAAGCTTTCTTT.

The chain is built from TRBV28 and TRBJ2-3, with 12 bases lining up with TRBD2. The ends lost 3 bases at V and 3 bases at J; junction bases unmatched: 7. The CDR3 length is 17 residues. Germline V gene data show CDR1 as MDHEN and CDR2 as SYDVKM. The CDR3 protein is CASSFSASGRVTDTQYF. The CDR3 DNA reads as TGTGCCAGCAGTTTTTCCGCTAGCGGGAGGGTAACAGATACGCAGTATTTT.

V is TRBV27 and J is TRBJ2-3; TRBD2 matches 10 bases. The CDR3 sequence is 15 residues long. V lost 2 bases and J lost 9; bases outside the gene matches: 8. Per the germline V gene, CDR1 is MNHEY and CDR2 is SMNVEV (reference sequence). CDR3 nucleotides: TGTGCCAGCAGTTTACTCCTAGCGGGAGTCGGGACGCAGTATTTT. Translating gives CASSLLLAGVGTQYF.